Sequencing of this TCR beta chain was carried out in a study of CD8+CD57+ T cells in acquired aplastic anemia (dated by TCRdb to 2016 to 2018). Broadly, across the study: Extracted DNA from sorted CD4+ and CD8+ cells averaged around 3.2 ug, ranging from roughly 0.19 to 27.4 ug. Mean read counts for healthy donor samples were around 10 million for CD4+ cells and 11.0 million for CD8+ cells. Findings and caveats that apply to the study as a whole: No significant difference in CD8+ Simpson's diversity was found between patients and healthy controls (P=0.060). Around 30 CD8+ CDR3 sequences were shared between patients and controls but appeared highly expressed in patients and within their immunodominant clones.

From a lookup of the germline V gene (reference sequence), CDR1 and CDR2 are SGHAT and FQDESV. V is cut by 3 bases and J by 7 bases, and the space between the germline ends is 13 bases. The CDR3 numbers 14 residues from cysteine through phenylalanine. The sequence is cut down to CDR3 DNA, 42 bases in frame from base 1. In this study, sorted CD4+ and CD8+ T cells from the blood of healthy subjects and of severe aplastic anemia patients had their TCR repertoires deep-sequenced. Ficoll-Paque density gradient centrifugation was used to isolate peripheral blood mononuclear cells. CD4+ and CD8+ T cells were sorted by FACS or magnetic beads before DNA extraction. TCR beta VDJ combination and CDR3 sequence profiling used genomic DNA as the template. An Illumina HiSeq 2000 was the platform used for TCR repertoire sequencing. Per the original workflow: TRBV/TRBJ rearrangement plots, CDR3 size and DJ length profiles, and Simpson's diversity index were used to evaluate the repertoires. The most abundant DNA sequence in the deep sequencing data was defined as the immunodominant clone. CDR3 amino acid sequences were checked for sharing across subjects and were also compared against the VDJdb database and published repertoires. Through fastp at Q25 and MiXCR, TCRdb rebuilt clones from the public reads, retaining in-frame beta chains. Rows are combined by CDR3 protein, so each entry shows the most common genes and DNA. TCRdb, not the authors, supplied the V and J calls. Present in this sample are about 100,000 distinct CDR3 sequences, 51% of which were seen just once. The ten top clones hold roughly a third of the sample.

This clonotype was seen just once. Its antigen is not yet known. Base qualities are not recorded, but no much larger clone differs from it by a single base. A lone read offers only weak evidence. Sample: sorted CD4+, CD8+, or CD8+CD57+ T cells (not recorded which) from PBMCs. The chain is made from TRBV11-1 and TRBJ2-1; the D segment could be TRBD2, given 5 matching bases. The receptor was isolated from a human donor in good health, serving as a control. This receptor has the CDR3 CASSLGSPGNEQFF. Read as DNA, the sequence is TGTGCCAGCAGCTTGGGCAGCCCGGGGAATGAGCAGTTCTTC.